This T cell receptor beta chain was captured by sequencing in a study of blood T cells in healthy people across ages. From germline, CDR1 is KGHDR and CDR2 SFDVKD. Trimming took 3 bases from V and 6 from J, leaving 11 bases between them. The CDR3 consists of 14 residues. The authors extracted at least 6 micrograms of total RNA per sample. This clonotype was picked up a small number of times. Antigen unknown. Study conclusions and caveats: Naive and antigen-experienced cells could not be conclusively compared, given unsorted PBMCs.

Together with a sample-barcoded 5' primer, a J-beta primer mix was included in a second PCR lasting about 6 to 11 cycles. Through a template-switch adaptor with 12 random nucleotides, each cDNA molecule received a tag. One entry per CDR3 protein, called by TCRdb with MiXCR from the 5' RACE reads. The sample lists about 800,000 distinct CDR3 sequences, around 25% occurring once. These sequences were also reported in another study, on T cells of mothers and their children.

The sequence was collected from a boy between 10 and 17 years old in good health. The J gene is TRBJ2-1, the V gene TRBV24-1, with D tentatively TRBD1 (6 bases). Sequencing was performed on blood. The CDR3 nucleotides read TGTGCCACCAGTGATCTCCGAGGGGGCAATGAGCAGTTCTTC. Translation: CATSDLRGGNEQFF.